These 10 T cell receptor beta chains were all obtained from the same sample, sequenced in a study of OX40 agonist ivuxolimab in advanced cancers. Profiling relied on immunoSEQ multiplex PCR, and the TCRdb table lists in-frame clones only, not all of them. The table shows approximately 80,000 clones, with around 90% occurring only once. The sequencing here drew on CD4+ or CD8+ T cells sorted from blood, taken in a trial of the OX40 agonist ivuxolimab. All receptors derive from an adult with an advanced solid tumor such as melanoma, head and neck, liver or kidney cancer.

The sample holds one count of this clone. The J gene is TRBJ1-1, the V gene TRBV4-1; TRBD1 is a possible D gene (5 bases). Germline V gene data show CDR1 as MGHRA and CDR2 as YSYEKL. With 4 bases removed from V and 10 bases from J, the gap between germline ends came to 19 bases. This CDR3 comprises 14 residues. CDR3 loop: CASSPQDTGLSAFF. The CDR3 bases are TGCGCCAGCAGCCCACAAGATACAGGACTCTCAGCTTTCTTT.

The rearrangement uses TRBV4-1 and TRBJ2-7, with D maybe TRBD1 (6 bases). Per germline, CDR1 MGHRA and CDR2 YSYEKL. Between the trimmed V and J ends, which lost 5 bases and 0 bases, there was a span of 14 bases. This CDR3 is 15 amino acids long. The CDR3 reads CASSVDGTSSYEQYF. Here the CDR3 DNA reads TGCGCCAGCAGCGTGGACGGGACAAGCTCCTACGAGCAGTACTTC.

The J gene is TRBJ2-5, the V gene TRBV7-2; TRBD2 might be the D (6 bases). Per the germline V gene, CDR1 is SGHTA and CDR2 is FQGNSA. The CDR3 sequence is 13 residues long. Deletions cut 5 bases from V and 5 bases from J, with 12 bases between. The CDR3 DNA is TGTGCCAGCAGCCCGCCCCGGGGGGAGACCCAGTACTTC. Translating it yields CASSPPRGETQYF. The whole variable domain, remainder taken from reference TRBV7-2 and TRBJ2-5, is GAGVSQSPSNKVTEKGKDVELRCDPISGHTALYWYRQSLGQGLEFLIYFQGNSAPDKSGLPSDRFSAERTGGSVSTLTIQRTQQEDSAVYLCASSPPRGETQYFGPGTRLLVL.

The CDR3, as DNA: TGTGCCAGCAGCGCCCGGACTAGTCTCAATGAGCAGTTCTTC. It specifies CASSARTSLNEQFF. V gene TRBV11-2 combines with J gene TRBJ2-1; 7 bases agree with TRBD2. In germline, CDR1 is SGHAT, CDR2 FQNNGV. The trim removed 5 bases at V and 6 bases at J, leaving 7 bases unmatched. The CDR3 covers 14 residues.

The chain employs TRBV7-9 and TRBJ2-4; possibly TRBD1 or TRBD2 for D (6 bases each). The length of the CDR3 is 17 residues. CDR1 and CDR2 from the germline V gene are SEHNR and FQNEAQ (reference sequence). Between the trimmed V and J ends, which lost 5 bases and 0 bases, there was a span of 17 bases. The CDR3 reads CASSQEGGSGAKNIQYF. CDR3 coding DNA: TGTGCCAGCAGCCAGGAAGGGGGTAGCGGAGCCAAAAACATTCAGTACTTC.

The chain uses TRBV25-1 and TRBJ2-1, with 10 bases lining up with TRBD2. V gave up 4 bases and J gave up 8 bases; unmatched junction bases: 5. The CDR3 is 14 amino acids. In germline, CDR1 is MGHDK, CDR2 SYGVNS. The CDR3 spells CASSAAGGPHEQFF. The CDR3 coding sequence is TGTGCCAGCAGTGCAGCGGGAGGGCCCCATGAGCAGTTCTTC.

The chain is built from TRBV6-1 and TRBJ2-3; D unresolved. V lost 2 bases and J 1 base, leaving 10 bases between the germline ends. The CDR3 sequence is 15 residues long. Germline V lookup: CDR1 MNHNS, CDR2 SASEGT. The CDR3 DNA follows: TGTGCCAGCAGTGAAATCGCTAGGGGCACAGATACGCAGTATTTT. Its protein product is CASSEIARGTDTQYF.

This sequence joins TRBV18 and TRBJ2-3; D perhaps matches TRBD2 (5 bases). Deletions cut 6 bases from V and 4 bases from J, with 23 bases between. This CDR3 contains 17 residues. Looked up from germline, CDR1 is KGHSH and CDR2 is LQKENI. The CDR3 loop is CASSETVTTGSADTQYF. CDR3 DNA: TGTGCCAGCTCCGAAACGGTGACAACGGGGTCCGCAGATACGCAGTATTTT.

The DNA for the CDR3 is TGTGCCAGCAGCCAACGATTAGAGGGAGAAGCTTTCTTT. Protein: CASSQRLEGEAFF. The chain recombines TRBV5-4 with TRBJ1-1; D gene unclear. Germline loops: CDR1 SGHNT, CDR2 YYREEE (reference sequence). V was trimmed by 4 bases and J by 8 bases, leaving 15 bases between them. This CDR3 is 13 amino acids long.

The chain has TRBV19 and TRBJ2-1, with 8 positions matching TRBD2. This CDR3 contains 17 residues. J gave up 5 bases and V 3 bases, and 12 bases lay outside the gene matches. The germline CDR1 and CDR2 sequences are LNHDA and SQIVND (reference sequence). CDR3 protein: CASSMEIAGSGHNEQFF. For the CDR3, the DNA is TGTGCCAGTAGTATGGAGATAGCGGGATCGGGGCACAATGAGCAGTTCTTC.